A selection of T cell receptor beta chains follows, all from one sample in a study of blood T cell repertoires in COVID-19. Repertoires were generated with immunoSEQ multiplex PCR, while TCRdb's copy carries only in-frame clones and drops some. The sample comprises 15,000 to 20,000 clones, almost 90% of which are singletons, and about 2.5% rests with the top ten. Sequenced input: peripheral blood. These receptors all stem from a human donor in a cohort sampled during active COVID-19. Each CDR3 is given with its conserved first and last residue. The order of the fields is D gene, V gene, J gene, clone size, CDR3 protein, CDR3 DNA. The D gene is left open where the match is weak. Part of the rows lack a size; the others show once, few, many or a class for expanded clones.

D gene: .; V gene: TRBV5-5; J gene: TRBJ1-5; clone size: .; CDR3 protein: CASSQYGQRDFNQPQHF; CDR3 DNA: TGTGCCAGCAGCCAATACGGACAGCGAGATTTCAATCAGCCCCAGCATTTT
D gene: TRBD2; V gene: TRBV24-1; J gene: TRBJ2-1; clone size: .; CDR3 protein: CATSDPLAGGSYNEQFF; CDR3 DNA: TGTGCCACCAGTGATCCCCTAGCGGGAGGATCCTACAATGAGCAGTTCTTC
D gene: TRBD1; V gene: TRBV24-1; J gene: TRBJ1-3; clone size: .; CDR3 protein: CATETGGASNTIYF; CDR3 DNA: TGTGCCACCGAAACAGGGGGCGCGTCAAACACCATATATTTT
D gene: TRBD1; V gene: TRBV24-1; J gene: TRBJ1-5; clone size: .; CDR3 protein: CATSETTGGPQHF; CDR3 DNA: TGTGCCACCAGTGAGACCACAGGGGGTCCCCAGCATTTT
D gene: .; V gene: TRBV4-3; J gene: TRBJ1-1; clone size: .; CDR3 protein: CASRQSRDLNTEAFF; CDR3 DNA: TGCGCCAGCAGGCAGAGCAGGGACTTGAACACTGAAGCTTTCTTT
D gene: TRBD1; V gene: TRBV7-9; J gene: TRBJ2-6; clone size: .; CDR3 protein: CASSPGQGAAGANVLTF; CDR3 DNA: TGTGCCAGCAGCCCGGGACAGGGGGCAGCTGGGGCCAACGTCCTGACTTTC
D gene: .; V gene: TRBV6-5; J gene: TRBJ1-5; clone size: .; CDR3 protein: CASRTQQGNQPQHF; CDR3 DNA: TGTGCCAGCAGGACGCAACAGGGCAATCAGCCCCAGCATTTT
D gene: TRBD2; V gene: TRBV5-1; J gene: TRBJ2-1; clone size: .; CDR3 protein: CASSTGLAGGTHEQFF; CDR3 DNA: TGCGCCAGCAGCACCGGACTAGCGGGGGGAACCCATGAGCAGTTCTTC
D gene: .; V gene: TRBV7-8; J gene: TRBJ1-4; clone size: .; CDR3 protein: CASSVAGDVGEKLFF; CDR3 DNA: TGTGCCAGCAGCGTCGCAGGGGATGTTGGGGAAAAACTGTTTTTT
D gene: .; V gene: TRBV6-5; J gene: TRBJ2-7; clone size: once; CDR3 protein: CASRVAPTVSYEQYF; CDR3 DNA: TGTGCCAGCAGGGTCGCACCTACAGTCTCCTACGAGCAGTACTTC
D gene: .; V gene: TRBV5-4; J gene: TRBJ2-1; clone size: .; CDR3 protein: CASSLGLEPLLHQFF; CDR3 DNA: TGTGCCAGCAGCTTGGGACTTGAGCCATTGTTGCATCAGTTCTTC
D gene: .; V gene: TRBV5-1; J gene: TRBJ2-5; clone size: .; CDR3 protein: CASSLFRVGETQYF; CDR3 DNA: TGCGCCAGCAGCTTGTTCAGGGTAGGGGAGACCCAGTACTTC
D gene: .; V gene: TRBV7-9; J gene: TRBJ2-1; clone size: .; CDR3 protein: CASSLRRGNEQFF; CDR3 DNA: TGTGCCAGCAGCTTACGGAGGGGAAATGAGCAGTTCTTC
D gene: .; V gene: TRBV10-1; J gene: TRBJ1-6; clone size: few; CDR3 protein: CARNPRDNNSPLHF; CDR3 DNA: TGCGCCAGGAATCCTCGGGACAACAATTCACCCCTCCACTTT
D gene: .; V gene: TRBV6-4; J gene: TRBJ2-3; clone size: .; CDR3 protein: CASSVGDTDTQYF; CDR3 DNA: TGTGCCAGCAGTGTCGGGGATACAGATACGCAGTATTTT
D gene: .; V gene: TRBV5-4; J gene: TRBJ1-5; clone size: .; CDR3 protein: CASSFPNWVRRKIDQPQHF; CDR3 DNA: TGTGCCAGCAGCTTTCCTAATTGGGTGAGGAGGAAAATAGACCAGCCCCAGCATTTT
D gene: .; V gene: TRBV9; J gene: TRBJ2-5; clone size: .; CDR3 protein: CASSAFLGASVTVETQYF; CDR3 DNA: TGTGCCAGCAGCGCCTTCCTCGGGGCTAGCGTGACGGTGGAGACCCAGTACTTC
D gene: TRBD1; V gene: TRBV27; J gene: TRBJ2-1; clone size: .; CDR3 protein: CASSLSFETGDEQFF; CDR3 DNA: TGTGCCAGCAGTTTATCATTCGAAACAGGGGATGAGCAGTTCTTC
D gene: .; V gene: TRBV9; J gene: TRBJ1-4; clone size: .; CDR3 protein: CASSVDPGTNEKLFF; CDR3 DNA: TGTGCCAGCAGCGTAGACCCGGGAACTAATGAAAAACTGTTTTTT
D gene: .; V gene: TRBV7-8; J gene: TRBJ2-7; clone size: .; CDR3 protein: CASSSGQTYEQYF; CDR3 DNA: TGTGCCAGCAGCAGTGGACAGACCTACGAGCAGTACTTC
D gene: TRBD1; V gene: TRBV6-2/TRBV6-3; J gene: TRBJ2-6; clone size: once; CDR3 protein: CASSVGYGTGLTGANVLTF; CDR3 DNA: TGTGCCAGCAGCGTAGGGTATGGGACAGGGCTAACTGGGGCCAACGTCCTGACTTTC
D gene: .; V gene: TRBV6-2/TRBV6-3; J gene: TRBJ1-2; clone size: few; CDR3 protein: CASSYGNRENYGYTF; CDR3 DNA: TGTGCCAGCAGTTACGGGAACAGGGAGAACTATGGCTACACCTTC
D gene: TRBD2; V gene: TRBV28; J gene: TRBJ2-5; clone size: .; CDR3 protein: CASSSGTHSGGTQYF; CDR3 DNA: TGTGCCAGCAGCTCCGGGACCCACTCGGGAGGGACCCAGTACTTC
D gene: TRBD1; V gene: TRBV11-2; J gene: TRBJ1-1; clone size: .; CDR3 protein: CASSQVRGPTEAFF; CDR3 DNA: TGTGCCAGCAGCCAGGTCAGGGGGCCCACTGAAGCTTTCTTT
D gene: .; V gene: TRBV2; J gene: TRBJ2-3; clone size: few; CDR3 protein: CASSEVGEAPTDTQYF; CDR3 DNA: TGTGCCAGCAGTGAAGTGGGGGAGGCACCCACAGATACGCAGTATTTT
D gene: TRBD1; V gene: TRBV6-6; J gene: TRBJ2-6; clone size: .; CDR3 protein: CASSQTGVGANVLTF; CDR3 DNA: TGTGCCAGCAGTCAGACAGGGGTTGGGGCCAACGTCCTGACTTTC
D gene: TRBD2; V gene: TRBV6-5; J gene: TRBJ2-3; clone size: few; CDR3 protein: CASSYSTSGGRNTQYF; CDR3 DNA: TGTGCCAGCAGTTACTCGACTAGCGGGGGAAGGAATACGCAGTATTTT
D gene: TRBD1; V gene: TRBV4-1; J gene: TRBJ1-2; clone size: few; CDR3 protein: CASSLPRTGGGYGYTF; CDR3 DNA: TGCGCCAGCAGCCTGCCGAGGACAGGGGGCGGCTATGGCTACACCTTC
D gene: .; V gene: TRBV5-4; J gene: TRBJ2-2; clone size: few; CDR3 protein: CASSLSGRGTTGELFF; CDR3 DNA: TGTGCCAGCAGCCTCTCGGGCAGGGGTACCACCGGGGAGCTGTTTTTT
D gene: TRBD2; V gene: TRBV9; J gene: TRBJ2-3; clone size: .; CDR3 protein: CASSVVGLAGVTDTQYF; CDR3 DNA: TGTGCCAGCAGCGTAGTGGGGCTAGCGGGGGTCACAGATACGCAGTATTTT
D gene: .; V gene: TRBV4-3; J gene: TRBJ2-7; clone size: .; CDR3 protein: CASSQDLNREQYF; CDR3 DNA: TGCGCCAGCAGCCAAGATTTAAACAGGGAGCAGTACTTC
D gene: .; V gene: TRBV7-9; J gene: TRBJ1-2; clone size: once; CDR3 protein: CASSQTVGYGYTF; CDR3 DNA: TGTGCCAGCAGCCAAACGGTTGGCTATGGCTACACCTTC
D gene: TRBD1; V gene: TRBV2; J gene: TRBJ2-1; clone size: .; CDR3 protein: CASSVETGAHNEQFF; CDR3 DNA: TGTGCCAGCAGTGTAGAGACAGGGGCCCACAATGAGCAGTTCTTC
D gene: TRBD1; V gene: TRBV5-1; J gene: TRBJ1-4; clone size: .; CDR3 protein: CASSPHRDRAGEKLFF; CDR3 DNA: TGCGCCAGCAGCCCCCACCGGGACAGGGCGGGGGAAAAACTGTTTTTT
D gene: TRBD1; V gene: TRBV3-1/TRBV3-2; J gene: TRBJ1-4; clone size: few; CDR3 protein: CASSPGTGREKLFF; CDR3 DNA: TGTGCCAGCAGCCCCGGGACAGGGCGTGAAAAACTGTTTTTT
D gene: .; V gene: TRBV6-2/TRBV6-3; J gene: TRBJ1-5; clone size: .; CDR3 protein: CASSRPHDWANNQPQHF; CDR3 DNA: TGTGCCAGCAGTAGGCCCCACGATTGGGCGAACAATCAGCCCCAGCATTTT
D gene: .; V gene: TRBV19; J gene: TRBJ2-7; clone size: .; CDR3 protein: CASSAGIYEQYF; CDR3 DNA: TGTGCCAGTAGTGCGGGGATCTACGAGCAGTACTTC
D gene: .; V gene: TRBV4-3; J gene: TRBJ2-7; clone size: .; CDR3 protein: CASSQATGSSYEQYF; CDR3 DNA: TGCGCCAGCAGCCAGGCAACCGGGAGCTCCTACGAGCAGTACTTC
D gene: TRBD2; V gene: TRBV11-2; J gene: TRBJ2-3; clone size: .; CDR3 protein: CASSPGLAGVTDTQYF; CDR3 DNA: TGTGCCAGCAGCCCGGGACTAGCGGGGGTCACAGATACGCAGTATTTT
D gene: TRBD2; V gene: TRBV5-1; J gene: TRBJ2-7; clone size: .; CDR3 protein: CASSSIAGAAYEQYF; CDR3 DNA: TGCGCCAGCAGTTCCATAGCGGGGGCTGCCTACGAGCAGTACTTC
D gene: .; V gene: TRBV10-3; J gene: TRBJ1-1; clone size: .; CDR3 protein: CAISGNMVAFF; CDR3 DNA: TGTGCCATCAGTGGAAACATGGTGGCTTTCTTT
D gene: TRBD1; V gene: TRBV5-5; J gene: TRBJ2-1; clone size: .; CDR3 protein: CASSEGTGGYYEQFF; CDR3 DNA: TGTGCCAGCAGCGAGGGGACAGGGGGCTATTATGAGCAGTTCTTC
D gene: TRBD2; V gene: TRBV2; J gene: TRBJ2-5; clone size: .; CDR3 protein: CASMRLAGETQYF; CDR3 DNA: TGTGCCAGCATGCGGCTAGCGGGGGAGACCCAGTACTTC
D gene: TRBD1; V gene: TRBV25-1; J gene: TRBJ2-7; clone size: .; CDR3 protein: CASSAGTGGSYEQYF; CDR3 DNA: TGTGCCAGCAGTGCCGGGACAGGGGGCAGCTACGAGCAGTACTTC
D gene: .; V gene: TRBV6-5; J gene: TRBJ2-2; clone size: .; CDR3 protein: CASIRTPDGGELFF; CDR3 DNA: TGTGCCAGCATACGGACTCCTGACGGCGGGGAGCTGTTTTTT
D gene: TRBD2; V gene: TRBV5-1; J gene: TRBJ2-1; clone size: once; CDR3 protein: CASSSRGTSRRFEQFF; CDR3 DNA: TGCGCCAGCAGCTCGAGGGGGACTAGCAGGAGATTTGAGCAGTTCTTC
D gene: TRBD2; V gene: TRBV4-1; J gene: TRBJ2-2; clone size: .; CDR3 protein: CASSLGTSGTYTGELFF; CDR3 DNA: TGCGCCAGCAGCCTCGGGACTAGCGGGACCTACACCGGGGAGCTGTTTTTT